These 16 T cell receptor beta chains were sequenced from one sample in a study of blood T cells in healthy people across ages. A second PCR, run for roughly 7 to 12 cycles, used a sample-barcoded 5' primer plus a J-beta primer mix. Each CDR3 protein is one row after TCRdb ran MiXCR on the 5' RACE reads. The data show approximately 820,000 distinct CDR3 sequences, with under 45% seen just once and roughly 19% held by the top ten. The sample consisted of blood. All receptors come from a man aged 55-75 years in good health.

V usage is TRBV5-6 and J usage is TRBJ2-1; D may match TRBD1 or TRBD2 (5 bases each). CDR1 and CDR2 from the germline V gene are SGHDT and YYEEEE. With 3 bases removed from V and 9 bases from J, the gap between germline ends came to 13 bases. There are 13 residues in the CDR3. As DNA, the CDR3 is TGTGCCAGCAGCTCAAGCCCCGGGACTGAGCAGTTCTTC. Encoded protein: CASSSSPGTEQFF.

The chain links TRBV27 to TRBJ1-2, with TRBD1 matching 7 bases. From germline, CDR1 is MNHEY and CDR2 SMNVEV (reference sequence). The CDR3 is 17 residues long. V gave up 2 bases and J gave up 4 bases; unmatched junction bases: 13. The CDR3 spells CASSLQALIQGVYGYTF. DNA for the CDR3: TGTGCCAGCAGTTTACAGGCCCTCATTCAGGGGGTCTATGGCTACACCTTC.

This sequence joins TRBV20-1 and TRBJ1-4; perhaps TRBD1 as D (5 bases). The V and J ends lost 5 bases and 7 bases respectively, with 14 bases between them. From germline, CDR1 is DFQATT and CDR2 SNEGSKA (reference sequence). This CDR3 is built from 13 residues. The CDR3 sequence: CSAWSGLSEKLFF. In DNA, the CDR3 is TGCAGTGCTTGGTCGGGGCTGAGTGAAAAACTGTTTTTT.

The chain employs TRBV20-1 and TRBJ1-2; 8 bases agree with TRBD1. There are 12 residues in the CDR3. The V gene end was trimmed by 1 base and the J gene end by 8 bases; junction bases not matched to a gene: 3. The germline gives CDR1 DFQATT, CDR2 SNEGSKA (reference sequence). CDR3 region: CSARGGTGGYTF. The CDR3 nucleotides are TGCAGTGCTAGAGGGGGGACAGGCGGCTACACCTTC.

The chain joins TRBV6-5 to TRBJ2-3, with D possibly TRBD1 on 7 matching bases. Germline CDR1 and CDR2: MNHEY and SVGAGI. V was shortened by 4 bases and J by 4 bases, with 18 bases between the two germline ends. There are 16 residues in the CDR3. CDR3 loop: CASSSRRRGRADTQYF. The CDR3 region has the DNA TGTGCCAGCAGTTCCCGCAGGAGGGGGCGCGCAGATACGCAGTATTTT.

This clonotype was counted between two and nine times. This chain links TRBV4-1 with TRBJ2-3; 7 bases align to TRBD1. The V and J ends lost 1 base and 2 bases, in that order; junction bases with no gene match: 9. Germline V gene sequence: CDR1 MGHRA, CDR2 YSYEKL. The CDR3 consists of 17 residues. The CDR3 coding sequence is TGCGCCAGCAGCCAAGCCGCGACAGGGTCGTCCACAGATACGCAGTATTTT. Protein: CASSQAATGSSTDTQYF.

The J gene is TRBJ2-1, the V gene TRBV7-9, with D perhaps matching TRBD1 (6 bases). There are 15 residues in the CDR3. Between the trimmed V and J ends, which lost 5 bases and 7 bases, there was a span of 18 bases. Per germline, CDR1 SEHNR and CDR2 FQNEAQ (reference sequence). The CDR3 protein is CASSPPAQGWNEQFF. CDR3 DNA sequence: TGTGCCAGCAGCCCCCCCGCGCAGGGGTGGAATGAGCAGTTCTTC.

This clonotype appeared a few times. This chain connects TRBV20-1 to TRBJ1-4, with D hard to call. The germline V and J ends were trimmed by 0 bases and 8 bases, with 25 bases remaining between them. CDR3 length: 18 residues. Germline lookup yields CDR1 DFQATT and CDR2 SNEGSKA (reference sequence). CDR3 amino acids: CSARDVYREEVGREKLFF. The CDR3 DNA sequence: TGCAGTGCTAGAGATGTCTACAGAGAAGAAGTCGGGCGGGAAAAACTGTTTTTT.

Here the CDR3 reads CSATPGQGTFNIQYF. The CDR3 bases are TGCAGTGCAACTCCGGGACAGGGGACTTTCAACATTCAGTACTTC. The gene calls are TRBV20-1 and TRBJ2-7; TRBD1 matches at 10 bases. The DNA end lines up better with TRBJ2-4; the J call may be wrong. The CDR3 runs to 15 residues. Per germline, CDR1 DFQATT and CDR2 SNEGSKA (reference sequence).

This clonotype was picked up a small number of times. The chain carries TRBV20-1 and TRBJ2-1; 12 bases are a match to TRBD2. The junction had 6 bases not matched to a gene; V was cut back by 0 bases and J by 0 bases. Germline V gene data show CDR1 as DFQATT and CDR2 as SNEGSKA (reference sequence). There are 18 residues in the CDR3. This chain's CDR3 is CSARDYRTSGASYNEQFF. DNA of the CDR3: TGCAGTGCTAGAGATTATCGGACTAGCGGGGCCTCCTACAATGAGCAGTTCTTC.

The chain employs TRBV4-1 and TRBJ2-3; the D gene is possibly TRBD1 (5 bases). Germline assignment: CDR1 MGHRA and CDR2 YSYEKL. V was pared by 0 bases and J by 3 bases, with 10 bases between. The CDR3 length is 15 residues. CDR3 DNA sequence: TGCGCCAGCAGCCAAGAGGGGCGCCGGACAGATACGCAGTATTTT. Encoded protein: CASSQEGRRTDTQYF.

The J gene is TRBJ2-7, the V gene TRBV20-1; either TRBD1 or TRBD2 may supply D (5 bases each). V was clipped by 1 base and J by 7 bases, with 17 bases between them. The CDR3 consists of 14 residues. Looked up from germline, CDR1 is DFQATT and CDR2 is SNEGSKA (reference sequence). The CDR3 DNA reads TGCAGTGCTAGAGGTGGGGGATCCCTTCGAGAGCAGTACTTC. This gives the protein CSARGGGSLREQYF.

This clonotype was counted many times. The V gene is TRBV28, the J gene TRBJ2-7; D is possibly TRBD1 or TRBD2 (6 bases each). CDR1 and CDR2 from the germline V gene are MDHEN and SYDVKM. V was pared by 1 base and J by 1 base, with 11 bases between. This CDR3 comprises 15 residues. Here the CDR3 DNA reads TGTGCCAGCAGTTTATATAGGGGGGATTCCTACGAGCAGTACTTC. It specifies CASSLYRGDSYEQYF.

Only a few counts were recorded for this clonotype. J is TRBJ2-7 and V is TRBV20-1; possibly TRBD2 for D (5 bases). Germline values: CDR1 DFQATT, CDR2 SNEGSKA (reference sequence). There are 14 residues in the CDR3. The V gene lost 6 bases and the J gene lost 2 bases, with 17 bases spanning the gap. Here the CDR3 DNA reads TGCAGTGCCACTACCCCGGGAAGAGCCTACGAGCAGTACTTC. Amino acid sequence: CSATTPGRAYEQYF.

A few counts support this clonotype. This chain links TRBV20-1 with TRBJ2-1; D is unclear. Germline assignment: CDR1 DFQATT and CDR2 SNEGSKA (reference sequence). The CDR3 is 15 residues long. V dropped 0 bases and J dropped 8 bases, with 17 bases sitting between them. The CDR3 bases are TGCAGTGCTAGAGATTTGGAGTGGCAAAGGGATGAGCAGTTCTTC. The encoded protein is CSARDLEWQRDEQFF.

This clonotype was picked up a small number of times. V gene TRBV15 combines with J gene TRBJ2-1; D gene uncertain. Germline assignment: CDR1 LNHNV and CDR2 YYDKDF (reference sequence). Trimming removed 1 base at V and 9 bases at J, with 7 bases between. The CDR3 spans 12 residues. CDR3 in DNA: TGTGCCACCAGCAGAGTAGACACTGAGCAGTTCTTC. Protein product: CATSRVDTEQFF.